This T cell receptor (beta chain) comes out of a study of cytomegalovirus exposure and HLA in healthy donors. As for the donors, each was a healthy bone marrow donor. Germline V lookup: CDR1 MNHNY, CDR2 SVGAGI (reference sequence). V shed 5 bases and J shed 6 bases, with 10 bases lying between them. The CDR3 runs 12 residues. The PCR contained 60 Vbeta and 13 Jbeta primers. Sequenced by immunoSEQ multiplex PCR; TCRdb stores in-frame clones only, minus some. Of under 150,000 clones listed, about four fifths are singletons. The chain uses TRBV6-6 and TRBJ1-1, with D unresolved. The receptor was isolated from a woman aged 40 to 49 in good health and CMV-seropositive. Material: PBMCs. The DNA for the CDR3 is TGTGCCAGCAGTCCCGGGGTCGCTGAAGCTTTCTTT. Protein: CASSPGVAEAFF.